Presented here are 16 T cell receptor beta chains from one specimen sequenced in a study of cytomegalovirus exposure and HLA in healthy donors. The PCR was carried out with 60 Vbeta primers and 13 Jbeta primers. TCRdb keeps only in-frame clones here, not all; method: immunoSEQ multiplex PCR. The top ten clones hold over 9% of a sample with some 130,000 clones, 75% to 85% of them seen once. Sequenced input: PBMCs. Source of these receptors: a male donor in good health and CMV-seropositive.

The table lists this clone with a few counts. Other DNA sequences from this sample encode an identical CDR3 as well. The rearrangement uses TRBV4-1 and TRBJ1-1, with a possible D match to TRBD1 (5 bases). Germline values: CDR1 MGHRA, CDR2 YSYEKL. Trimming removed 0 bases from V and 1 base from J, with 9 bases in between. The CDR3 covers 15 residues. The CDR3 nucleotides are TGCGCCAGCAGCCAAGATCTGGGGGGGAACACTGAAGCTTTCTTT. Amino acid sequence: CASSQDLGGNTEAFF.

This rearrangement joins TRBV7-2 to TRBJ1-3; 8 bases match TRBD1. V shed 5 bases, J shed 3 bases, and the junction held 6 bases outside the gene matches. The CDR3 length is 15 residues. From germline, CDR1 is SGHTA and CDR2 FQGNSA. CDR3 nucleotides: TGTGCCAGCAGCACCGACAGGGGTTATGGAAACACCATATATTTT. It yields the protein CASSTDRGYGNTIYF.

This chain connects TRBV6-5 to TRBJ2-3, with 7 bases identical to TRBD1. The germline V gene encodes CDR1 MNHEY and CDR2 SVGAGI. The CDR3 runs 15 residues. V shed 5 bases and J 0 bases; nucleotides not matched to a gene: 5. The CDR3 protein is CASSVDRVSTDTQYF. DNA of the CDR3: TGTGCCAGCAGTGTCGACAGGGTTAGCACAGATACGCAGTATTTT.

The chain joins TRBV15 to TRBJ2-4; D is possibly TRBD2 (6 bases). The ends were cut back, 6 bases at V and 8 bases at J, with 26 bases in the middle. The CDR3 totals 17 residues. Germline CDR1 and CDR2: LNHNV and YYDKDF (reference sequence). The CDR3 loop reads CATSSTPSSAEEDIQYF. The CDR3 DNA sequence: TGTGCCACCAGTTCGACCCCTTCTAGCGCCGAGGAGGACATTCAGTACTTC. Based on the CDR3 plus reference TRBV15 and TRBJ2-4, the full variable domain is DAMVIQNPRYQVTQFGKPVTLSCSQTLNHNVMYWYQQKSSQAPKLLFHYYDKDFNNEADTPDNFQSRRPNTSFCFLDIRSPGLGDTAMYLCATSSTPSSAEEDIQYFGAGTRLSVL.

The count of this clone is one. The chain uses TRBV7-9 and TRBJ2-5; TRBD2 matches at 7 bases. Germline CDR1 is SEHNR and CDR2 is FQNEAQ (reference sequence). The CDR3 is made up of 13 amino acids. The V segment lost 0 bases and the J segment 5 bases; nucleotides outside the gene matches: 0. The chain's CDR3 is CASSLAGGETQYF. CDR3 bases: TGTGCCAGCAGCTTAGCCGGGGGGGAGACCCAGTACTTC.

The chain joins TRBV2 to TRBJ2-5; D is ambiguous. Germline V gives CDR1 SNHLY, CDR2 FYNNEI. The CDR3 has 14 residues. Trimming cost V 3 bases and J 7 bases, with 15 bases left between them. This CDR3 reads CASSDILLSGTQYF. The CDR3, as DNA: TGTGCCAGCAGTGACATACTACTCTCGGGGACCCAGTACTTC.

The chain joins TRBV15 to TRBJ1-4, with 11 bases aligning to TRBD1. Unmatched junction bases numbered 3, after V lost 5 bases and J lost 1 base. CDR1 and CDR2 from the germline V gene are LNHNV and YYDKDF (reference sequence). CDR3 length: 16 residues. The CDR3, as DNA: TGTGCCACCAGCGGGGGACAGGGGGGAACTAATGAAAAACTGTTTTTT. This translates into CATSGGQGGTNEKLFF. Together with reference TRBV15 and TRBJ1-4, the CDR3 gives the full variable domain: DAMVIQNPRYQVTQFGKPVTLSCSQTLNHNVMYWYQQKSSQAPKLLFHYYDKDFNNEADTPDNFQSRRPNTSFCFLDIRSPGLGDTAMYLCATSGGQGGTNEKLFFGSGTQLSVL.

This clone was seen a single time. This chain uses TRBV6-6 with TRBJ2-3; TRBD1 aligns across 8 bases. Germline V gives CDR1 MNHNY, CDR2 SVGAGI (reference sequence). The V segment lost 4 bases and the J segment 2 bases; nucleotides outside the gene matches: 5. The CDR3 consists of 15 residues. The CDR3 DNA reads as TGTGCCAGCAGTTGGACAGGGCCCGACACAGATACGCAGTATTTT. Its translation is CASSWTGPDTDTQYF.

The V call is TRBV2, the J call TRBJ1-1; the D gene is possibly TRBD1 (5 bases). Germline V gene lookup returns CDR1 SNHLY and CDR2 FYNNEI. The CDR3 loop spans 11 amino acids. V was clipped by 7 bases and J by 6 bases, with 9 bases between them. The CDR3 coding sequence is TGTGCCAGCAAGGGGTGGGCTGAAGCTTTCTTT. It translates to CASKGWAEAFF.

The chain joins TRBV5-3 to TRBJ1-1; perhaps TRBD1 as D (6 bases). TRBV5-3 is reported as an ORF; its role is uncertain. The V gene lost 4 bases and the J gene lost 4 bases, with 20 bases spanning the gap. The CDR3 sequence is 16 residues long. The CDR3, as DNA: TGTGCCAGAAGCGGTTCAGGGGCAGTGGTTTCCACTGAAGCTTTCTTT. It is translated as CARSGSGAVVSTEAFF.

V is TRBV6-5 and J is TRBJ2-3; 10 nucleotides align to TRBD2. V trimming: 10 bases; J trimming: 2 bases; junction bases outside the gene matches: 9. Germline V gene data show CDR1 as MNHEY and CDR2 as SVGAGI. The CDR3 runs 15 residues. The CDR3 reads CATSLLAGDTDTQYF. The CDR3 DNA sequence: TGTGCCACCTCTCTTCTAGCGGGGGACACAGATACGCAGTATTTT.

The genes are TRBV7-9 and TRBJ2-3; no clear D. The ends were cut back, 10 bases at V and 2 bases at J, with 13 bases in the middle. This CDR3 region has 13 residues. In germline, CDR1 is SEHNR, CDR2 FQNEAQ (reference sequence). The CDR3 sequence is CATRLDLTDTQYF. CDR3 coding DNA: TGTGCCACCAGGTTAGATCTCACAGATACGCAGTATTTT.

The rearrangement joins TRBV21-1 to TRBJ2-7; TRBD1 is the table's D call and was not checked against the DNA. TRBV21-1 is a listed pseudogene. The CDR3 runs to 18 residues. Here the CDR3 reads CASSSAADSPPFSYEQYF. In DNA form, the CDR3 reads TGTGCCAGCAGCAGCGCTGCTGACAGTCCACCCTTCTCCTACGAGCAGTACTTC.

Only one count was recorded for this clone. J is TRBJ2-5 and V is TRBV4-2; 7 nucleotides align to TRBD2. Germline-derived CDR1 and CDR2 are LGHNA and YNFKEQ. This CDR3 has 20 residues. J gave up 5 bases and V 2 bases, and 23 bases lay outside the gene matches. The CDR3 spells CASSQLLLGEGLAVRETQYF. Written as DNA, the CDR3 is TGTGCCAGCAGCCAACTCCTTCTCGGGGAGGGCCTGGCGGTTCGGGAGACCCAGTACTTC.

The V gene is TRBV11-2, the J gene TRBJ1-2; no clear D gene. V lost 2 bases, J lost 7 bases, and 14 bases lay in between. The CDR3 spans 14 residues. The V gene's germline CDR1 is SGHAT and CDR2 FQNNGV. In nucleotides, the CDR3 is TGTGCCAGCAGCTTAATGGCTGGGCAATTTGGCTACACCTTC. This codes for CASSLMAGQFGYTF.

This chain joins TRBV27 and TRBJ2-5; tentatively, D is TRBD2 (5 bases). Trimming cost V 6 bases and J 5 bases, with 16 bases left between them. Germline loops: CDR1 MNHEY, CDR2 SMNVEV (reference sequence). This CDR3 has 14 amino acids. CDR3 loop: CASSRSAGRETQYF. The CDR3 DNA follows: TGTGCCAGCAGCCGATCGGCGGGTCGGGAGACCCAGTACTTC.